A selection of T cell receptor beta chains follows, all from one sample in a study of CD8 T cells in Susac syndrome. TCRdb used MiXCR to reprocess the immunoSEQ multiplex PCR reads, holding one entry per CDR3 protein. The sample holds about 200,000 distinct CDR3 sequences, 90% to 95% seen once. The specimen sequenced was CD4+ T cells from PBMCs. The receptor set was obtained from a human donor with multiple sclerosis. CDR3s include the opening cysteine and the closing phenylalanine or tryptophan. A D gene is named only where the DNA matches it firmly. Expanded clones are given a class, and other clones once, few, many or no size at all.

D gene,J gene,clone size,V gene,CDR3 DNA,CDR3 protein
.,TRBJ2-1,.,TRBV9,TGTGCCAGCAGCGCCGGCCCCCAGGGACCGTACAATGAGCAGTTCTTC,CASSAGPQGPYNEQFF
TRBD2,TRBJ2-3,once,TRBV7-3,TGTGCCAGCAGCCCTAGCGGGGTTGGGGATACGCAGTATTTT,CASSPSGVGDTQYF
.,TRBJ2-3,.,TRBV11-2,TGTGCCAGCAGCTTAGCCGTAGGGCGCACAGATACGCAGTATTTT,CASSLAVGRTDTQYF
.,TRBJ2-3,.,TRBV2,TGTGCCAGCAGTGTCACCAGGACCTACACAGATACGCAGTATTTT,CASSVTRTYTDTQYF
.,TRBJ2-1,.,TRBV5-1,TGCGCCAGCAGCTTCGGGTTGGCAGGGGCCTACAATGAGCAGTTCTTC,CASSFGLAGAYNEQFF
TRBD2,TRBJ2-1,once,TRBV29-1,TGCAGCGTATCAGCGGGAGGCTACAATGAGCAGTTCTTC,CSVSAGGYNEQFF
TRBD1,TRBJ2-3,.,TRBV15,TGTGCCACCAGCAAGGGACAGGGGCCCACAGATACGCAGTATTTT,CATSKGQGPTDTQYF
.,TRBJ2-2,.,TRBV3-1,TGTGCCAGCAGCCTAAGCCAGCCCGGGGAGCTGTTTTTT,CASSLSQPGELFF
TRBD2,TRBJ2-7,.,TRBV20-1,TGCAGTGCTAGAGCCCCATTGGCGGGAGGTTCCTACGAGCAGTACTTC,CSARAPLAGGSYEQYF
.,TRBJ1-1,.,TRBV2,TGTGCCAGCAGTGACCCGGGGACTGAAGCTTTCTTT,CASSDPGTEAFF
.,TRBJ1-5,once,TRBV20-1,TGCAGTGCAGTCGAAAGGAATCAGCCCCAGCATTTT,CSAVERNQPQHF
.,TRBJ2-5,once,TRBV20-1,TGCAGTGCTGTTCTAGCTAACAGTCAAGAGACCCAGTACTTC,CSAVLANSQETQYF
.,TRBJ1-5,.,TRBV5-4,TGTGCCAGCAGCTTGCCAGATCAGCCCCAGCATTTT,CASSLPDQPQHF
.,TRBJ2-4,.,TRBV29-1,TGCAGCGTTGGGGGGGGCGTGGACATTCAGTACTTC,CSVGGGVDIQYF
.,TRBJ2-5,.,TRBV30,TGTGCCTGGAGTGTTGGGGGAGAGACCCAGTACTTC,CAWSVGGETQYF
.,TRBJ2-1,.,TRBV12-3/TRBV12-4,TGTGCCAGCAGTTCTAGGGCCTATGAGCAGTTCTTC,CASSSRAYEQFF
.,TRBJ1-2,.,TRBV29-1,TGCAGCGTTGGGGGTAATGGCTACACCTTC,CSVGGNGYTF
TRBD2,TRBJ2-3,.,TRBV24-1,TGTGCCACCAGTGACCCCTATGGACTAGGTCAGTCAGATACGCAGTATTTT,CATSDPYGLGQSDTQYF
.,TRBJ1-1,.,TRBV30,TGTGCCTGGACCCGACGCGGGCTGCGGGGAACTGAAGCTTTCTTT,CAWTRRGLRGTEAFF
.,TRBJ1-4,.,TRBV5-1,TGCGCCAGCAGCTTCGGGGGATCCAATGAAAAACTGTTTTTT,CASSFGGSNEKLFF
.,TRBJ2-3,.,TRBV20-1,TGCAGTGCTCTCGTGGGGTTCACAGATACGCAGTATTTT,CSALVGFTDTQYF
TRBD2,TRBJ2-1,.,TRBV4-1,TGCGCCAGCAGCCAGGACCTTAGGGGGACTAGCGGAGATAATGAGCAGTTCTTC,CASSQDLRGTSGDNEQFF
.,TRBJ1-6,.,TRBV2,TGTGCCAGCAGTGAACAGGGTACAAATTCACCCCTCCACTTT,CASSEQGTNSPLHF
.,TRBJ2-1,.,TRBV3-1,TGTGCCAGCGCTTGGTGGGGGTACAATGAGCAGTTCTTC,CASAWWGYNEQFF
.,TRBJ2-3,.,TRBV27,TGTGCCAGCAGTCTCACCGGGGGCACGCAGTATTTT,CASSLTGGTQYF
.,TRBJ1-5,.,TRBV5-6,TGTGCCAGCAGCTTAAGGGGGAACAATCAGCCCCAGCATTTT,CASSLRGNNQPQHF
.,TRBJ2-1,once,TRBV9,TGTGCCAGCAGCGGTCAGGGGGGGCGCACCTACAATGAGCAGTTCTTC,CASSGQGGRTYNEQFF
.,TRBJ1-2,.,TRBV2,TGTGCCAGCAGTAAGGACGGTGATGGCTACACCTTC,CASSKDGDGYTF
.,TRBJ2-1,.,TRBV7-3,TGTGCCAGCAGCATTGACGCTAGCAATGAGCAGTTCTTC,CASSIDASNEQFF
TRBD2,TRBJ2-1,.,TRBV6-6,TGTGCCAGCAGAATAGCGGGGGGCTCCTACAATGAGCAGTTCTTC,CASRIAGGSYNEQFF
TRBD1,TRBJ2-1,.,TRBV20-1,TGCAGTGCTAGAGAGGGGACAGGGCCTCGTACTTTCTTC,CSAREGTGPRTFF
.,TRBJ2-3,.,TRBV30,TGTGCCTGGAGCGACGGCTCAGATACGCAGTATTTT,CAWSDGSDTQYF
TRBD1,TRBJ1-2,.,TRBV5-4,TGTGCCAGCAGCTCGACAGGGGGCGGTGGCTACACCTTC,CASSSTGGGGYTF
.,TRBJ2-1,.,TRBV9,TGTGCCAGCAGCGTAGGGGCAAGCGGAGAGGGCGGGGAGCAGTTCTTC,CASSVGASGEGGEQFF
TRBD2,TRBJ2-3,.,TRBV20-1,TGCAGTGCTAGAGAGGGGCTAGCGGGGCGCACAGATACGCAGTATTTT,CSAREGLAGRTDTQYF
TRBD2,TRBJ2-1,.,TRBV5-1,TGCGCCAGCAGCCTCCTAGCGGGAGAGTCTCGGGGGCAGTTCTTC,CASSLLAGESRGQFF
.,TRBJ2-3,.,TRBV20-1,TGCAGTGCCCCGGGTAGGTTGGGCACAGATACGCAGTATTTT,CSAPGRLGTDTQYF
.,TRBJ1-2,.,TRBV27,TGTGCCAGCAGTCCCCGGCCCCGATCGCCTGATCGGTATGGCTACACCTTC,CASSPRPRSPDRYGYTF
.,TRBJ2-1,.,TRBV20-1,TGCAGTGCTCCTAAGATAGGTTCGGGCGATGAGCAGTTCTTC,CSAPKIGSGDEQFF
TRBD2,TRBJ2-3,.,TRBV18,TGTGCCAGCTCACGTGGGACTAGCGGAGGAGATACGCAGTATTTT,CASSRGTSGGDTQYF
.,TRBJ1-5,.,TRBV12-3/TRBV12-4,TGTGCCAGCCGTTTTGAGGTACAGCCCCAGCATTTT,CASRFEVQPQHF
TRBD2,TRBJ2-3,.,TRBV6-5,TGTGCCAGCAGTTCCGGGACTAGGGTGGCGGATACGCAGTATTTT,CASSSGTRVADTQYF
TRBD2,TRBJ2-7,once,TRBV6-5,TGTGCCAGCAGTTACTCGGGGGGGAGCTCCTACGAGCAGTACTTC,CASSYSGGSSYEQYF
.,TRBJ2-1,.,TRBV7-9,TGTGCCAGCAGCTTAGGTCTTGCAGGGACCCACAATGAGCAGTTCTTC,CASSLGLAGTHNEQFF
.,TRBJ2-5,.,TRBV9,TGTGCCAGCAGCGTCCACCCGAGCCCCACGGAGACCCAGTACTTC,CASSVHPSPTETQYF
TRBD1,TRBJ1-5,once,TRBV28,TGTGCCAGCAGTTCAGGACAGGGGATGGGTCAGCCCCAGCATTTT,CASSSGQGMGQPQHF
.,TRBJ2-1,.,TRBV7-9,TGTGCCAGCAGCCTGGACATCTACAATGAGCAGTTCTTC,CASSLDIYNEQFF
.,TRBJ2-2,once,TRBV3-1,TGTGCCAGCAGCCGGCAGACCCTGAACACCGGGGAGCTGTTTTTT,CASSRQTLNTGELFF
.,TRBJ1-2,few,TRBV2,TGTGCCAGCAGTGAAGGCCAGGGCTATGGCTACACCTTC,CASSEGQGYGYTF
.,TRBJ2-1,once,TRBV9,TGTGCCAGCAGCGTACAGGGGAGCGGCAATGAGCAGTTCTTC,CASSVQGSGNEQFF
.,TRBJ2-3,.,TRBV5-1,TGCGCCAGCAGCTTGGTGGTGGAGAGCACAGATACGCAGTATTTT,CASSLVVESTDTQYF
.,TRBJ2-1,.,TRBV30,TGTGCCTGGAGTTATGGGTTGGGTGCTGAGCAGTTCTTC,CAWSYGLGAEQFF
.,TRBJ2-7,.,TRBV29-1,TGCAGCGTTCGAGGGGGAAGCGAGCAGTACTTC,CSVRGGSEQYF
TRBD2,TRBJ2-1,.,TRBV9,TGTGCCAGCAGCCTGACTAGCGGGAGGGCCCTGGGTGAGCAGTTCTTC,CASSLTSGRALGEQFF
TRBD1,TRBJ2-1,.,TRBV29-1,TGCAGCGTTACTGACAGGGCCGGGGACAATGAGCAGTTCTTC,CSVTDRAGDNEQFF
.,TRBJ1-5,.,TRBV20-1,TGCAGTGCCCCGACGGGACCTTATAGCAATCAGCCCCAGCATTTT,CSAPTGPYSNQPQHF
TRBD1,TRBJ1-5,once,TRBV27,TGTGCCAGCAGTCCGGGACAGGGTGGGCAGCCCCAGCATTTT,CASSPGQGGQPQHF